A single sample gave rise to the 23 T cell receptor beta chains below, sequenced in a study of human T cells and chemical hapten exposure. The time point is: patch test 1, 2 weeks after DPC sensitization. The sample's treatment: therapeutic diphenylcyclopropenone sensitization with weekly scalp DPC. TCRdb recomputed calls from the RACE reads with MiXCR, one row per CDR3 protein. The table includes 100,000 or so distinct CDR3 sequences, 8% to 11% detected once. The sequenced sample was whole blood, obtained in connection with sensitization to the hapten diphenylcyclopropenone (DPC). The source of these receptors is a man aged 40-50 years with alopecia areata. Some clones in this sample may be carry-over from other donors' samples.

The rearrangement joins TRBV2 to TRBJ1-1; TRBD1 agrees at 7 bases. The germline CDR1 and CDR2 sequences are SNHLY and FYNNEI. J gave up 1 base and V 8 bases, and 7 bases lay outside the gene matches. The CDR3 covers 14 residues. In DNA form, the CDR3 reads TGTGCCAGCCGAGGGGGCTTAGGGAACACTGAAGCTTTCTTT. Encoded protein: CASRGGLGNTEAFF.

This clonotype was seen a few times. The chain links TRBV21-1 to TRBJ2-1; TRBD1, the table's D call, lacks a check against the DNA. TRBV21-1 is designated a pseudogene. The CDR3 sequence is 15 residues long. CDR3 sequence (DNA): TGTGCCAGCAGCAGTATGGGACAGGGGAAGAATGAGCAGTTCTTC. Its translation: CASSSMGQGKNEQFF.

The table lists this clonotype with a few counts. This chain joins TRBV18 and TRBJ2-7; 9 positions match TRBD1. Germline V gives CDR1 KGHSH, CDR2 LQKENI. Trimming at V came to 5 bases and at J to 2 bases, leaving 7 bases not matched to a gene. CDR3 length equals 15 residues. DNA for the CDR3: TGTGCCAGCTCAGAGGGACAGGGTGGTACCTACGAGCAGTACGTC. Translating it yields CASSEGQGGTYEQYV.

This clonotype occurred many times. The V call is TRBV27, the J call TRBJ2-4, with D uncertain. V shed 4 bases and J shed 0 bases, with 13 bases lying between them. The V gene's germline CDR1 is MNHEY and CDR2 SMNVEV (reference sequence). The CDR3 totals 16 residues. The CDR3 reads CASSSGGTLAKNIQYF. The CDR3 DNA sequence: TGTGCCAGCAGTTCGGGCGGTACACTAGCCAAAAACATTCAGTACTTC.

This clonotype was counted many times. This sequence joins TRBV12-3 or TRBV12-4 and TRBJ2-7; weak D call: TRBD2 (5 bases). CDR3 length: 14 amino acids. Trimming removed 3 bases at V and 3 bases at J, with 12 bases between. CDR3 DNA sequence: TGTGCCAGCAGTTTGGCTAGCCGACTCTACGAGCAGTACTTC. Translated: CASSLASRLYEQYF.

The rearrangement links TRBV7-9 to TRBJ2-3; D gene ambiguous. Germline CDR1 is SEHNR and CDR2 is FQNEAQ (reference sequence). CDR3 length equals 13 residues. Trimming pared 5 bases from V and 2 bases from J, leaving 8 bases between. The DNA for the CDR3 is TGTGCCAGCAGCCTAGACCCCACAGATACGCAGTATTTT. This sequence encodes CASSLDPTDTQYF.

V usage is TRBV12-3 or TRBV12-4 and J usage is TRBJ2-7; a possible D gene is TRBD2 (5 bases). This CDR3 contains 16 residues. The ends were cut back, 0 bases at V and 1 base at J, with 13 bases in the middle. In DNA form, the CDR3 reads TGTGCCAGCAGTTTAGCAGGAGCGGACCTTTCCTACGAGCAGTACGTC. Amino acid sequence: CASSLAGADLSYEQYV.

This chain uses TRBV6-5 with TRBJ1-1, with D hard to call. Germline CDR1 is MNHEY and CDR2 is SVGAGI. There are 15 residues in the CDR3. Trimming pared 0 bases from V and 3 bases from J, leaving 11 bases between. CDR3 loop: CASSYSGHPYTEAFF. The CDR3 coding sequence is TGTGCCAGCAGTTACTCTGGGCACCCTTACACTGAAGCTTTCTTT.

The table lists this clonotype with a few counts. The V call is TRBV29-1, the J call TRBJ2-3; maybe TRBD2 (5 bases). Trimming removed 6 bases from V and 2 bases from J, with 12 bases in between. From germline, CDR1 is SQVTM and CDR2 ANQGSEA. The CDR3 sequence is 13 residues long. CDR3 coding DNA: TGCAGCGTGGGCGGACTCAACACAGATACGCAGTATTTT. Translating gives CSVGGLNTDTQYF.

CDR3 loop: CASSVIRTVGGWETQYF. In nucleotides, the CDR3 is TGTGCCAGCAGCGTAATCCGGACAGTCGGGGGTTGGGAGACCCAGTACTTC. V usage is TRBV7-2 and J usage is TRBJ2-5; D tentatively reads TRBD1 or TRBD2 (6 bases each). Trimming cost V 5 bases and J 5 bases, with 24 bases left between them. There are 17 residues in the CDR3. CDR1 SGHTA and CDR2 FQGNSA come from the germline V gene.

This clonotype has more than one count but fewer than ten. The CDR3 is CASSLVPGPNTEAFF. The DNA of the CDR3 is TGTGCCAGCAGCTTAGTTCCGGGACCGAACACTGAAGCTTTCTTT. V and J are TRBV7-8 and TRBJ1-1, with a tentative D call TRBD1 (5 bases). Per germline, CDR1 SGHVS and CDR2 FQNEAQ. V lost 1 base, J lost 1 base, and 10 bases lay in between. The CDR3 is made up of 15 amino acids.

CDR3 DNA: TGTGCCAGCAGCCAAACATTCCTCACTGAAGCTTTCTTT. The encoded protein is CASSQTFLTEAFF. The rearrangement links TRBV14 to TRBJ1-1; D remains ambiguous. CDR1 is SGHDN and CDR2 is FVKESK in the germline V gene. Trimming left V 2 bases short and J 4 bases short, with 8 bases between. This CDR3 is 13 amino acids long.

A note on this clonotype: A read error is possible here, since a much larger clone lies one base away. The chain couples TRBV30 to TRBJ1-1, with D tentatively TRBD1 (6 bases). Germline V CDR1 and CDR2: GTSNPN, SVGIG (reference sequence). The CDR3 is 15 residues long. V lost 2 bases and J 1 base, leaving 14 bases between the germline ends. CDR3 region: CAWSSGGAKNTEAFF. CDR3 coding DNA: TGTGCCTGGAGTTCTGGGGGCGCGAAGAACACTGAAGCTTTCTTT.

The chain is built from TRBV6-2 or TRBV6-3 and TRBJ2-3; TRBD1 matches at 7 bases. V lost 7 bases to trimming and J lost 8 bases; unmatched junction nucleotides: 3. The germline gives CDR1 MNHEY, CDR2 SVGEGT. The CDR3 consists of 11 residues. The CDR3 protein is CASKGAGTQYF. The DNA of the CDR3 is TGTGCCAGCAAGGGGGCCGGTACGCAGTATTTT.

The gene calls are TRBV20-1 and TRBJ2-1; the match to TRBD1 covers 8 bases. The V gene's germline CDR1 is DFQATT and CDR2 SNEGSKA (reference sequence). CDR3 size: 13 residues. In DNA, the CDR3 is TGCGGCTCCAGAGGACAGGGCTACAATGAGCAGTTCTTC. Its protein product is CGSRGQGYNEQFF.

The chain is built from TRBV12-3 or TRBV12-4 and TRBJ2-1; D may be TRBD2 (6 bases). V lost 5 bases, J lost 2 bases, and 13 bases lay in between. The CDR3 sequence is 15 residues long. The CDR3 nucleotides are TGTGCCAGCAGTGGGGGGTTTTACCCCTACAATGAGCAGTTCTTC. It specifies CASSGGFYPYNEQFF.

The gene calls are TRBV28 and TRBJ2-7; the match to TRBD2 covers 13 bases. Germline CDR1 and CDR2: MDHEN and SYDVKM. The length of the CDR3 is 17 residues. V shed 5 bases, J shed 1 base, and the junction held 8 bases outside the gene matches. The CDR3 DNA follows: TGTGCCAGCAGTCCCCGGACTAGCGGGAGTTGGTCCTACGAGCAGTACGTC. Amino acid sequence: CASSPRTSGSWSYEQYV.

The chain is built from TRBV5-6 and TRBJ1-1; D gene unclear. CDR1 and CDR2 (germline): SGHDT, YYEEEE. This CDR3 is 14 amino acids long. Trimming took off 4 bases at V and 1 base at J, with 11 bases between the two ends. Here the CDR3 reads CASSRGSANTEAFF. DNA for the CDR3: TGTGCCAGCAGCAGAGGGTCCGCGAACACTGAAGCTTTCTTT.

This clonotype has a handful of counts. The chain links TRBV12-3 or TRBV12-4 to TRBJ2-3, with D uncertain. V was clipped by 2 bases and J by 9 bases, with 9 bases between them. There are 12 residues in the CDR3. Here the CDR3 DNA reads TGTGCCAGCAGTTTACAGTTCCGGACGCAGTATTTT. This gives the protein CASSLQFRTQYF.

The J gene is TRBJ2-2, the V gene TRBV19; 11 bases line up with TRBD2. Germline V lookup: CDR1 LNHDA, CDR2 SQIVND (reference sequence). J gave up 6 bases and V 6 bases, and 12 bases lay outside the gene matches. The CDR3 covers 17 residues. This CDR3 is CASRRSLAGGPAGELFF. The CDR3 region has the DNA TGTGCCAGTAGACGATCCTTAGCGGGAGGGCCGGCCGGGGAGCTGTTTTTT.

This clonotype was detected a few times. V gene TRBV27 combines with J gene TRBJ1-2; D remains unclear. The CDR3 totals 13 residues. V lost 0 bases to trimming and J lost 8 bases, with 10 bases between them. Germline V lookup: CDR1 MNHEY, CDR2 SMNVEV (reference sequence). The CDR3 nucleotides are TGTGCCAGCAGTTTATCGGCCGGGCCAGGCTACACCTTC. It translates to CASSLSAGPGYTF.

The chain carries TRBV19 and TRBJ1-2; D ambiguous. This CDR3 is built from 15 residues. V was cut by 5 bases and J by 1 base, with 14 bases left in between. CDR1 and CDR2 from the germline V gene are LNHDA and SQIVND (reference sequence). CDR3 in amino acids: CASSSDSGFNYGYTF. CDR3 sequence (DNA): TGTGCCAGTAGTTCCGACTCGGGATTTAACTATGGCTACACCTTC.

The rearrangement joins TRBV28 to TRBJ2-3, with D perhaps assigned TRBD1 or TRBD2 (5 bases each). The germline CDR1 and CDR2 sequences are MDHEN and SYDVKM. The CDR3 is 12 residues long. V was pared by 6 bases and J by 4 bases, with 8 bases between. CDR3 in amino acids: CASSGTPDTQYF. In DNA form, the CDR3 reads TGTGCCAGCAGCGGGACCCCAGATACGCAGTATTTT.